This T cell receptor (beta chain) was documented in a study of T cells in narcolepsy. This CDR3 is 14 amino acids long. V was pared by 10 bases and J by 1 base, with 14 bases between. CDR1 and CDR2 from the germline V gene are MNHEY and SVGAGI. Profiled with immunoSEQ multiplex PCR; TCRdb holds only in-frame clones, not every one. Of 31,000 or so clones listed, about nine tenths are singletons. The rearrangement uses TRBV6-5 and TRBJ1-3; D might be TRBD1 (5 bases). The specimen sequenced was CD45RA- memory CD4+ T cells from PBMCs. The receptor was derived from a human donor with narcolepsy. CDR3 sequence reads: CATEKGESGNTIYF. CDR3 nucleotide sequence: TGTGCCACCGAAAAAGGGGAATCTGGAAACACCATATATTTT.